The next 15 T cell receptor beta chains were all read from a single sample in a study of CD8 T cells in ankylosing spondylitis. A single record per CDR3 protein comes from TCRdb applying MiXCR to the 5' RACE reads. The top ten hold approximately 20% of the sample, which has 200,000 to 250,000 distinct CDR3 sequences, 8% to 11% seen once. Sequences were obtained from blood, either unsorted or a sorted T cell fraction (not recorded which). These receptors all come from a male donor with ankylosing spondylitis or in good health (not recorded which).

This clonotype was recorded many times. V is TRBV18 and J is TRBJ1-1, with a weak D call TRBD1 (5 bases). V was cut by 6 bases and J by 3 bases, with 23 bases left in between. The germline V gene has CDR1 KGHSH and CDR2 LQKENI. This CDR3 region has 17 residues. The CDR3 DNA sequence: TGTGCCAGCTCGCCAAGGACAATTTCTCCCCGGGACACTGAAGCTTTCTTT. Translation: CASSPRTISPRDTEAFF.

This clonotype was observed at least ten times. The chain is built from TRBV12-3 or TRBV12-4 and TRBJ1-6; 10 nucleotides line up with TRBD1. The CDR3 is 15 amino acids. Losses at the gene ends were 5 bases for V and 8 bases for J; bases not matched to a gene: 6. The CDR3 here is CASSNTGTGDSPLHF. The CDR3 DNA reads as TGTGCCAGCAGTAACACCGGGACAGGGGATTCACCCCTCCACTTT.

The J gene is TRBJ1-6, the V gene TRBV7-6; D possibly corresponds to TRBD1 (5 bases). The CDR3 extends over 14 amino acids. Trimming shortened V by 1 base and J by 9 bases, and 10 bases separated the two germline ends. The germline V gene encodes CDR1 SGHVS and CDR2 FNYEAQ. The chain's CDR3 is CASSLEGVGSPLHF. The CDR3 coding sequence is TGTGCCAGCAGCTTAGAAGGGGTTGGTTCACCCCTCCACTTT.

This clonotype was seen just once. A read error may be the cause here, since a much bigger clone is one base away. V usage is TRBV9 and J usage is TRBJ2-7; a weak D match, TRBD2 (5 bases). The CDR3 contains 14 residues. Germline lookup yields CDR1 SGDLS and CDR2 YYNGEE. The CDR3 DNA reads TGTGCCAGCAGCGTGCGGGCGGACTCCTACGAGCTGTACTTC. It specifies CASSVRADSYELYF. Looking up the rest from reference TRBV9 and TRBJ2-7 gives the full variable domain: DSGVTQTPKHLITATGQRVTLRCSPRSGDLSVYWYQQSLDQGLQFLIQYYNGEERAKGNILERFSAQQFPDLHSELNLSSLELGDSALYFCASSVRADSYELYFGPGTRLTVT.

This clonotype appeared many times. The V call is TRBV6-2 or TRBV6-3, the J call TRBJ2-4; 7 positions match TRBD2. The V gene's germline CDR1 is MNHEY and CDR2 SVGEGT. The CDR3 is 14 amino acids. J gave up 3 bases and V 5 bases, and 4 bases lay outside the gene matches. The CDR3 spells CASSLAEYKNIQYF. CDR3 in DNA: TGTGCCAGCAGTCTAGCGGAGTACAAAAACATTCAGTACTTC.

The sample holds many counts of this clonotype. This sequence joins TRBV3-1 and TRBJ1-1; D is undetermined. The CDR3 totals 11 residues. CDR1 is LGHDT and CDR2 is YNNKEL in the germline V gene (reference sequence). The V and J ends lost 5 bases and 6 bases respectively, with 7 bases between them. The CDR3 reads CASSSLAEAFF. CDR3 coding DNA: TGTGCCAGCAGCTCTCTAGCTGAAGCTTTCTTT.

This clonotype was counted at least ten times. The chain employs TRBV5-1 and TRBJ2-1; 8 bases are shared with TRBD2. The CDR3 has 15 residues. The germline V gene encodes CDR1 SGHRS and CDR2 YFSETQ. The V gene end was trimmed by 0 bases and the J gene end by 2 bases; junction bases not matched to a gene: 1. The CDR3 reads CASSLDGGAYNEQFF. The CDR3 DNA reads TGCGCCAGCAGCTTGGACGGGGGGGCCTACAATGAGCAGTTCTTC. The complete variable domain, with remaining parts taken from reference TRBV5-1 and TRBJ2-1, reads KAGVTQTPRYLIKTRGQQVTLSCSPISGHRSVSWYQQTPGQGLQFLFEYFSETQRNKGNFPGRFSGRQFSNSRSEMNVSTLELGDSALYLCASSLDGGAYNEQFFGPGTRLTVL.

This clonotype came up many times. This chain joins TRBV5-1 and TRBJ2-7; the D gene is possibly TRBD1 (5 bases). V lost 0 bases and J 7 bases, leaving 17 bases between the germline ends. The CDR3 has 15 amino acids. The germline CDR1 and CDR2 sequences are SGHRS and YFSETQ. The CDR3 region has the DNA TGCGCCAGCAGCTTGGGGTCAGGGAACGGGCGTGAGCAGTACTTC. Protein: CASSLGSGNGREQYF.

This clonotype showed up just a few times. The J gene is TRBJ1-4, the V gene TRBV12-3 or TRBV12-4; perhaps TRBD1 as D (6 bases). Trimming removed 3 bases from V and 8 bases from J, with 10 bases in between. The CDR3 runs 13 residues. For the CDR3, the DNA is TGTGCCAGCAGTTTTCGCAGGGGCGAAAAACTGTTTTTT. Its translation is CASSFRRGEKLFF.

This clonotype was counted at least ten times. The chain has TRBV20-1 and TRBJ2-3; 11 nucleotides agree with TRBD2. V lost 6 bases and J lost 2; bases outside the gene matches: 10. The CDR3 extends over 16 amino acids. The germline V gene has CDR1 DFQATT and CDR2 SNEGSKA (reference sequence). The DNA of the CDR3 is TGCAGTGCCCACAACTTAGCGGGGGGGCCCACAGATACGCAGTATTTT. It specifies CSAHNLAGGPTDTQYF.

In its sample, this clonotype was seen many times. The V call is TRBV7-6, the J call TRBJ1-1, with 7 bases matching TRBD1. The germline V gene has CDR1 SGHVS and CDR2 FNYEAQ. The CDR3 is made up of 13 amino acids. After removal of 8 bases from V and 5 bases from J, the junction contained 8 bases not matched to a gene. In DNA form, the CDR3 reads TGTGCCAGCCAGGGGGGGGCAGGAACTGAAGCTTTCTTT. Amino acids: CASQGGAGTEAFF.

Ten or more counts support this clonotype. The gene calls are TRBV24-1 and TRBJ1-3; unclear D gene. V lost 4 bases, J lost 0 bases, and 6 bases lay in between. Germline CDR1 reads KGHDR; CDR2 reads SFDVKD. The CDR3 totals 14 residues. The CDR3 sequence: CATSDSVSGNTIYF. The CDR3 coding sequence is TGTGCCACCAGTGACTCGGTCTCTGGAAACACCATATATTTT.

This clonotype has at least ten counts. The V call is TRBV5-1, the J call TRBJ2-3; 11 positions match TRBD2. Unmatched junction bases numbered 4, after V lost 4 bases and J lost 0 bases. The CDR3 loop spans 16 amino acids. The germline V gene has CDR1 SGHRS and CDR2 YFSETQ. CDR3 sequence reads: CASSIGTSGSTDTQYF. As DNA, the CDR3 is TGCGCCAGCAGCATCGGGACTAGCGGTAGCACAGATACGCAGTATTTT. Filled out from reference TRBV5-1 and TRBJ2-3, the complete variable domain reads KAGVTQTPRYLIKTRGQQVTLSCSPISGHRSVSWYQQTPGQGLQFLFEYFSETQRNKGNFPGRFSGRQFSNSRSEMNVSTLELGDSALYLCASSIGTSGSTDTQYFGPGTRLTVL.

The chain employs TRBV7-6 and TRBJ1-6, with 8 bases identical to TRBD1. After removal of 4 bases from V and 7 bases from J, the junction contained 6 bases not matched to a gene. The CDR3 covers 15 residues. Looked up from germline, CDR1 is SGHVS and CDR2 is FNYEAQ. This CDR3 reads CASSSRTGTNSPLHF. The CDR3 nucleotides read TGTGCCAGCAGCTCCCGGACAGGGACGAATTCACCCCTCCACTTT.

This clonotype was counted ten times or more. The chain is built from TRBV29-1 and TRBJ2-1; D unclear. Germline CDR1 and CDR2: SQVTM and ANQGSEA. The ends were cut back, 5 bases at V and 5 bases at J, with 16 bases in the middle. The CDR3 loop spans 14 amino acids. The CDR3 region has the DNA TGCAGCGTTTCCCGAGTTACTTCGGACAATGAGCAGTTCTTC. Residues: CSVSRVTSDNEQFF.